The rows below give T cell receptor beta chains drawn from one sample of a study of neurological immune-mediated disorders. TCRdb fed the 5' RACE reads into MiXCR, producing one record per CDR3 protein. Altogether 90,000 to 150,000 distinct CDR3 sequences are present, approximately 3.2% being singletons, with the ten largest covering roughly 1.3%. The sample consisted of PBMCs. Every receptor here comes from a woman aged 25 to 39 with multiple sclerosis. Both conserved end residues are part of each CDR3. The D gene is left open where the match is weak. Part of the rows lack a size; the others show once, few, many or a class for expanded clones.

TRBV6-5	.	TRBJ2-4	few	CASSYSTALNIQYF	TGTGCCAGCAGTTACTCTACCGCATTAAACATTCAGTACTTC
TRBV5-1	TRBD2	TRBJ2-7	many	CASSFPGLAGRYEQYF	TGCGCCAGCAGCTTCCCGGGACTAGCGGGCCGCTACGAGCAGTACTTC
TRBV30	.	TRBJ1-2	few	CAWGDSLRAGYTF	TGTGCCTGGGGGGACTCTCTTCGGGCGGGCTACACCTTC
TRBV27	TRBD1	TRBJ2-2	many	CASSRQGTGELFF	TGTGCCAGCAGTCGACAGGGGACCGGGGAGCTGTTTTTT
TRBV25-1	.	TRBJ1-1	many	CASSENQRLTEAFF	TGTGCCAGCAGTGAAAACCAGAGACTCACTGAAGCTTTCTTT
TRBV20-1	.	TRBJ2-7	many	CSARDHVGLATHEQYF	TGCAGTGCTAGAGATCACGTAGGGCTAGCGACGCACGAGCAGTACTTC
TRBV29-1	.	TRBJ2-2	many	CSVILENTGELFF	TGCAGCGTGATATTGGAGAACACCGGGGAGCTGTTTTTT
TRBV10-3	.	TRBJ1-6	many	CAISSENTNNSPLHF	TGTGCCATCAGTTCCGAGAATACAAATAATTCACCCCTCCACTTT
TRBV5-5	.	TRBJ1-1	many	CASAMGDGNTEAFF	TGTGCCAGCGCCATGGGGGACGGGAACACTGAAGCTTTCTTT
TRBV24-1	TRBD2	TRBJ2-7	.	CATSDLGVAGGPFEQYF	TGTGCCACCAGTGATTTGGGTGTAGCGGGAGGGCCCTTCGAGCAGTACTTC
TRBV3-1	.	TRBJ2-3	many	CASSQGAGVADTQYF	TGTGCCAGCAGCCAAGGGGCAGGGGTGGCAGATACGCAGTATTTT
TRBV6-2/TRBV6-3	TRBD1	TRBJ1-5	many	CASNPRTGTGQRGNQPQHF	TGTGCCAGCAATCCGAGAACCGGGACAGGCCAAAGGGGCAATCAGCCCCAGCATTTT
TRBV20-1	TRBD2	TRBJ2-1	many	CSAWPRLAGNEQFF	TGCAGTGCATGGCCGAGACTAGCAGGAAATGAGCAGTTCTTC
TRBV29-1	TRBD2	TRBJ2-1	many	CSVELAGAYNEQFF	TGCAGCGTGGAACTAGCGGGGGCTTACAATGAGCAGTTCTTC
TRBV29-1	.	TRBJ1-2	many	CSVEDPRYGYTF	TGCAGCGTTGAAGATCCTAGGTATGGCTACACCTTC
TRBV5-1	.	TRBJ1-3	many	CASSLDSGNTIYF	TGCGCCAGCAGCTTGGACTCTGGAAACACCATATATTTT
TRBV19	TRBD1	TRBJ2-7	many	CASSRDRVNEQYF	TGTGCCAGTAGTCGGGACAGGGTTAACGAGCAGTACTTC
TRBV20-1	.	TRBJ2-5	many	CSALRVQETQYF	TGCAGTGCTCTGAGGGTACAAGAGACCCAGTACTTC
TRBV7-8	.	TRBJ1-5	many	CASSSRTDYSNQPQHF	TGTGCCAGCAGCTCACGGACGGACTATAGCAATCAGCCCCAGCATTTT
TRBV7-9	.	TRBJ1-2	.	CAKPSRGKGGYTF	TGTGCCAAACCGAGTAGGGGAAAAGGTGGCTACACCTTC
TRBV20-1	TRBD2	TRBJ2-7	many	CSASGRGGSSYEQYF	TGCAGTGCTAGTGGTCGGGGCGGGAGCTCCTACGAGCAGTACTTC
TRBV14	.	TRBJ2-7	many	CASSQDRTSRRIQPYEQYF	TGTGCCAGCAGCCAAGATCGTACCTCTCGGCGGATACAGCCCTACGAGCAGTACTTC
TRBV20-1	.	TRBJ2-7	many	CSVLNRVAYEQYF	TGCAGTGTCCTAAACAGGGTTGCCTACGAGCAGTACTTC
TRBV7-2	.	TRBJ1-2	many	CASSLMAGANYGYTF	TGTGCCAGCAGCTTAATGGCGGGAGCTAACTATGGCTACACCTTC
TRBV30	TRBD2	TRBJ2-2	many	CAWSRTRGGTGELFF	TGTGCCTGGAGTCGGACTAGGGGCGGCACCGGGGAGCTGTTTTTT
TRBV20-1	.	TRBJ2-3	many	CSVSGQLTDTQYF	TGCAGTGTTAGCGGCCAGCTAACAGATACGCAGTATTTT
TRBV7-9	.	TRBJ1-1	many	CASTSPWTGMVFF	TGTGCCAGCACCTCTCCTTGGACGGGGATGGTTTTCTTT
TRBV15	TRBD2	TRBJ2-1	many	CATSRETSENSGYNEQFF	TGTGCCACCAGCAGGGAAACTAGCGAAAACTCGGGGTACAATGAGCAGTTCTTC
TRBV12-3/TRBV12-4	.	TRBJ1-2	many	CASSAGFLLGGYTF	TGTGCCAGCAGCGCAGGGTTTCTCCTCGGTGGCTACACCTTC
TRBV29-1	.	TRBJ1-2	many	CSVEHRTNYGYTF	TGCAGCGTTGAACACCGGACCAACTATGGCTACACCTTC
TRBV10-3	.	TRBJ1-3	many	CAISPAAGRNTIYF	TGTGCCATCAGTCCTGCGGCAGGGCGAAACACCATATATTTT
TRBV10-2	.	TRBJ2-7	many	CASSGDHEQYF	TGCGCCAGCAGCGGGGATCACGAGCAGTACTTC
TRBV9	.	TRBJ2-7	many	CASTPGGGLSYEQYF	TGTGCCAGCACCCCCGGAGGGGGTCTCTCCTACGAGCAGTACTTC
TRBV2	.	TRBJ2-6	many	CASRDYTASGANVLTF	TGTGCCAGCAGGGACTACACAGCCTCTGGGGCCAACGTCCTGACTTTC
TRBV12-3/TRBV12-4	.	TRBJ1-3	many	CASSLETGRVSGNTIYF	TGTGCCAGCAGTTTGGAAACGGGGCGGGTCTCTGGAAACACCATATATTTT
TRBV12-3/TRBV12-4	TRBD2	TRBJ2-3	many	CASSLGTSGGTDTQYF	TGTGCCAGCAGCCTAGGGACTAGCGGGGGCACAGATACGCAGTATTTT
TRBV20-1	TRBD1	TRBJ1-2	many	CSARAGGNYGYTF	TGCAGTGCTAGGGCAGGGGGTAACTATGGCTACACCTTC
TRBV5-4	.	TRBJ1-6	many	CASSHRANSPLHF	TGTGCCAGCAGCCACAGGGCCAATTCACCCCTCCACTTT
TRBV6-1	.	TRBJ2-5	many	CASTDGLAYQETQYF	TGTGCCAGCACTGACGGTTTGGCATACCAAGAGACCCAGTACTTC
TRBV14	.	TRBJ1-2	many	CASSSGGVRGYGYTF	TGTGCCAGCAGCAGTGGCGGCGTCAGAGGCTATGGCTACACCTTC